This T cell receptor beta chain was documented in a study of shared clonotypes between healthy human individuals. Study observations and caveats: The study found roughly 5% of naive CD4 clonotypes shared across several donors.

A note on this clone: As yet, its antigen is unknown.

The germline CDR1 and CDR2 sequences are ENHRY and SYGVKD. The CDR3 totals 14 residues. After removal of 4 bases from V and 7 bases from J, the junction contained 4 bases not matched to a gene. Here immunoSEQ multiplex PCR was the method, and the copy in TCRdb shows in-frame clones only, minus some. The table shows 950,000 to 1,100,000 clones, with more than 65% occurring only once. The receptor's source is a man younger than 35 in good health. The chain joins TRBV10-3 to TRBJ1-2, with 12 bases identical to TRBD1. The specimen was memory CD4+ T cells sorted from blood. Subset given: CD45RA-negative fraction. Here the CDR3 reads CAISGGQGAGGYTF. CDR3 DNA sequence: TGTGCCATCAGTGGGGGACAGGGGGCCGGTGGCTACACCTTC.